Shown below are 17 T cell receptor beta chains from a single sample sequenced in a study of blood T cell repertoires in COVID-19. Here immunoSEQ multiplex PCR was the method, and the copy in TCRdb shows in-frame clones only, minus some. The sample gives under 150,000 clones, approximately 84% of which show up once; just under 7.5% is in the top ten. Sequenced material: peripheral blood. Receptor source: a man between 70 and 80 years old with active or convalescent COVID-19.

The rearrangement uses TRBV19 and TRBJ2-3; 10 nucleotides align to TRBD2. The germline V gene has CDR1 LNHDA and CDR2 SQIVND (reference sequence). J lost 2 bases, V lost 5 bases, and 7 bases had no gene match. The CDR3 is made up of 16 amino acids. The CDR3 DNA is TGTGCCAGTAGTCTGACTAGCGGGTTTTCCACAGATACGCAGTATTTT. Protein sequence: CASSLTSGFSTDTQYF.

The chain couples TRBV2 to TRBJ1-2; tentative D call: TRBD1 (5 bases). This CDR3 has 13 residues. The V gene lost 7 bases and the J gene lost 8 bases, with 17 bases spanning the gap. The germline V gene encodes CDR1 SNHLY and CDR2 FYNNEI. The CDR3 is CASIQAGGGGYTF. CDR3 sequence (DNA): TGTGCCAGCATTCAAGCGGGGGGTGGAGGCTACACCTTC.

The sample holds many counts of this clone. CDR3 in amino acids: CASSLSSGATGELFF. DNA of the CDR3: TGTGCCAGCAGTTTATCTAGCGGAGCTACCGGGGAGCTGTTTTTT. The chain employs TRBV27 and TRBJ2-2, with a possible D match to TRBD2 (6 bases). The CDR3 is 15 residues long. V lost 0 bases to trimming and J lost 5 bases, with 10 bases between them. Germline V gives CDR1 MNHEY, CDR2 SMNVEV (reference sequence).

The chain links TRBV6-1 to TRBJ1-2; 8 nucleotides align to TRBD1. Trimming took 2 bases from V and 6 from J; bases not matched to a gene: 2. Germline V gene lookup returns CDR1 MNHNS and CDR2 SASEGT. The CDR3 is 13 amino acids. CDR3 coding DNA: TGTGCCAGCAGTGAATACAGGGGGGATGGCTACACCTTC. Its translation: CASSEYRGDGYTF.

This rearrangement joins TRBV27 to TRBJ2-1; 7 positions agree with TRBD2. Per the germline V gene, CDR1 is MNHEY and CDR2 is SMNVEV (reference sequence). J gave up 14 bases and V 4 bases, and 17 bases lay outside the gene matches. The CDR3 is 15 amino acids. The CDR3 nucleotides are TGTGCCAGCAGTTCCGAAGGACTAGTTTATTCGCGGGAGTTCTTC. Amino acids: CASSSEGLVYSREFF.

CDR3 DNA sequence: TGTGCCAGTAGTCCACAGGGAGGGAGTGGCTACACCTTC. It is translated as CASSPQGGSGYTF. The gene calls are TRBV19 and TRBJ1-2, with D possibly matching TRBD1 (6 bases). The V gene's germline CDR1 is LNHDA and CDR2 SQIVND (reference sequence). The CDR3 is 13 amino acids. V lost 5 bases and J lost 7, with 14 bases in between.

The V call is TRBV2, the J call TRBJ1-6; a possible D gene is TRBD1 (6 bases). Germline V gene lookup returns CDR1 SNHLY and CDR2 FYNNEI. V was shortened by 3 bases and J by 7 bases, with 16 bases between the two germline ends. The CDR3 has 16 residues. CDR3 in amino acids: CASSDRLQGSNSPLHF. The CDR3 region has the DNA TGTGCCAGCAGTGATAGGTTACAGGGATCGAATTCACCCCTCCACTTT.

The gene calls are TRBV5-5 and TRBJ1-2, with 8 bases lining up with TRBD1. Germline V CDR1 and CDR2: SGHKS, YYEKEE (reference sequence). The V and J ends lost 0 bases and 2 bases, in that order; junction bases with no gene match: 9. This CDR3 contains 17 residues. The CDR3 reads CASSLAPGGYKNYGYTF. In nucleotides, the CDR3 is TGTGCCAGCAGCTTGGCGCCAGGGGGCTATAAAAACTATGGCTACACCTTC.

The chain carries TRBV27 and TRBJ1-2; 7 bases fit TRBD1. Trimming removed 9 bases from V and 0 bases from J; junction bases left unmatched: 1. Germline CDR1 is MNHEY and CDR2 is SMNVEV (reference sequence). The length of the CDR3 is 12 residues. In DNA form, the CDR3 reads TGTGCCAGGGGACAGACTAACTATGGCTACACCTTC. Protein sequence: CARGQTNYGYTF.

Here the CDR3 reads CSASQGMRQPQHF. As DNA, the CDR3 is TGCAGTGCTAGTCAGGGCATGCGGCAGCCCCAGCATTTT. V usage is TRBV20-1 and J usage is TRBJ1-5, with a possible D match to TRBD1 (5 bases). Germline V gene data show CDR1 as DFQATT and CDR2 as SNEGSKA (reference sequence). V lost 3 bases and J lost 7, with 13 bases in between. The CDR3 has 13 amino acids.

This CDR3 reads CASSADRNQPQHF. CDR3 in DNA: TGTGCCAGCAGCGCGGACAGAAATCAGCCCCAGCATTTT. The V call is TRBV11-3, the J call TRBJ1-5, with TRBD1 as a possible D gene (6 bases). Trimming stripped 5 bases from V and 4 bases from J, with 9 bases between. Germline loops: CDR1 SGHNT, CDR2 YENEEA. This CDR3 has 13 residues. Full variable domain (outside the CDR3, taken from reference TRBV11-3 and TRBJ1-5): EAGVVQSPRYKIIEKKQPVAFWCNPISGHNTLYWYLQNLGQGPELLIRYENEEAVDDSQLPKDRFSAERLKGVDSTLKIQPAELGDSAVYLCASSADRNQPQHFGDGTRLSIL.

The CDR3 region is CASGWPEAFF. The CDR3 DNA reads TGTGCCAGTGGCTGGCCTGAAGCTTTCTTT. The chain is built from TRBV19 and TRBJ1-1; D gene uncertain. Germline values: CDR1 LNHDA, CDR2 SQIVND (reference sequence). V lost 8 bases to trimming and J lost 6 bases, with 7 bases between them. The CDR3 is 10 amino acids.

The DNA of the CDR3 is TGTGCCAGCAGCTTACAGGGTCCCCCGATAAACTCTGGAAACACCATATATTTT. The encoded protein is CASSLQGPPINSGNTIYF. The genes are TRBV5-6 and TRBJ1-3; tentative D call: TRBD1 (6 bases). Looked up from germline, CDR1 is SGHDT and CDR2 is YYEEEE. The ends were cut back, 2 bases at V and 0 bases at J, with 18 bases in the middle. The CDR3 covers 18 residues.

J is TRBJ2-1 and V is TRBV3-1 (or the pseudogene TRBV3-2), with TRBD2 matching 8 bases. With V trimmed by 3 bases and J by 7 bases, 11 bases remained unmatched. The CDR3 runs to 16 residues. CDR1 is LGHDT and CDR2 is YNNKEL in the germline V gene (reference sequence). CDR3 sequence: CASSQGRGALRNEQFF. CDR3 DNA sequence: TGTGCCAGCAGCCAGGGGCGGGGGGCACTTCGGAATGAGCAGTTCTTC.

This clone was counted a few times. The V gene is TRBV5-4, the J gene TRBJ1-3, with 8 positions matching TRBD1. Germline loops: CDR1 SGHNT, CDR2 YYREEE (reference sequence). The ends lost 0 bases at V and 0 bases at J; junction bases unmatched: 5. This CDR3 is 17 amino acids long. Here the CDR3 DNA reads TGTGCCAGCAGCTTGGGACAGGGGACTCGCTCTGGAAACACCATATATTTT. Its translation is CASSLGQGTRSGNTIYF.

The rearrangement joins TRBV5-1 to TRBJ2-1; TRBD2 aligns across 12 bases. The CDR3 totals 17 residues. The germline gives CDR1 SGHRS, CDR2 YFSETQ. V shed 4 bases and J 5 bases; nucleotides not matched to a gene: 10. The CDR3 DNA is TGCGCCAGCAGCAGACCGGGACTAGCGGGTCGCCACAATGAGCAGTTCTTC. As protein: CASSRPGLAGRHNEQFF.

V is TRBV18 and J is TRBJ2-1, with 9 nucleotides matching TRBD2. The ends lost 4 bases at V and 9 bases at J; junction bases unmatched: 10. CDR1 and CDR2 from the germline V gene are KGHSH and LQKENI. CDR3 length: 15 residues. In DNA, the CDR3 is TGTGCCAGCTCACAGGGAATAGCGGGGGAGGCTGAGCAGTTCTTC. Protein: CASSQGIAGEAEQFF.